This TCR beta chain comes out of a study of T cells in localized non-small cell lung cancer. Germline assignment: CDR1 MNHNS and CDR2 SASEGT. The ends lost 7 bases at V and 2 bases at J; junction bases unmatched: 7. The CDR3 spans 14 residues. This table comes from immunoSEQ multiplex PCR, and its TCRdb copy is limited to in-frame clones, with some not included. The table lists under 95,000 clones, 80% of them singletons, with roughly 9.8% in the top ten. The chain couples TRBV6-1 to TRBJ1-1; 7 bases are a match to TRBD1. This receptor was identified in a female donor over 55 with stage I lung adenocarcinoma. The specimen was peripheral blood, collected before any cancer treatment. Here the CDR3 reads CASTTGVSNTEAFF. For the CDR3, the DNA is TGTGCCAGCACAACAGGGGTTTCTAACACTGAAGCTTTCTTT.